Presented here are 14 T cell receptor beta chains from one specimen sequenced in a study of blood T cell repertoires in COVID-19. Profiling relied on immunoSEQ multiplex PCR, and the TCRdb table lists in-frame clones only, not all of them. The sample records more than 45,000 clones, more than 75% being singletons. Sequences were obtained from peripheral blood. Receptor source: a human donor with active COVID-19. The donor label of this sample is uncertain.

V gene TRBV27 combines with J gene TRBJ2-7, with 9 bases matching TRBD2. The CDR3 runs to 18 residues. CDR1 is MNHEY and CDR2 is SMNVEV in the germline V gene (reference sequence). Trimming cost V 3 bases and J 3 bases; bases outside gene matches: 15. The CDR3 DNA follows: TGTGCCAGCAGTTTGAGGGCAGGAGTTAGCGGGAGTGTCTACGAGCAGTACTTC. Its translation: CASSLRAGVSGSVYEQYF.

This chain connects TRBV7-9 to TRBJ1-3, with unresolved D. Germline lookup yields CDR1 SEHNR and CDR2 FQNEAQ (reference sequence). The CDR3 has 17 residues. The V end lost 4 bases, the J end lost 0 bases, and 16 bases lay between the germline ends. The CDR3 region has the DNA TGTGCCAGCAGCTATGCCGGGAGACTCTACTCTGGAAACACCATATATTTT. It yields the protein CASSYAGRLYSGNTIYF.

This sequence joins TRBV7-2 and TRBJ1-1; 10 bases are a match to TRBD1. Germline V gene sequence: CDR1 SGHTA, CDR2 FQGNSA. The CDR3 covers 15 residues. With V trimmed by 4 bases and J by 1 base, 3 bases remained unmatched. Here the CDR3 DNA reads TGTGCCAGCAGCTATAGGACAGGGGGGAACACTGAAGCTTTCTTT. Encoded protein: CASSYRTGGNTEAFF.

The chain links TRBV5-1 to TRBJ2-1, with a possible D match to TRBD1 (6 bases). V lost 2 bases and J 9 bases, leaving 9 bases between the germline ends. Germline V gives CDR1 SGHRS, CDR2 YFSETQ. The CDR3 length is 12 residues. The CDR3: CASSLQGREQFF. The CDR3 bases are TGCGCCAGCAGCTTACAGGGCCGTGAGCAGTTCTTC.

The V and J genes are TRBV6-5 and TRBJ1-2; D is perhaps TRBD1 (6 bases). Trimming took off 8 bases at V and 4 bases at J, with 17 bases between the two ends. The CDR3 covers 14 residues. Germline values: CDR1 MNHEY, CDR2 SVGAGI. DNA for the CDR3: TGTGCCAGCGCCTCCTGGGGGGGCCCCTATGGCTACACCTTC. Translation gives CASASWGGPYGYTF.

The genes are TRBV11-2 and TRBJ2-7, with D hard to call. The CDR3 sequence is 16 residues long. V was trimmed by 0 bases and J by 0 bases, leaving 12 bases between them. Germline CDR1 and CDR2: SGHAT and FQNNGV. The CDR3, as DNA: TGTGCCAGCAGCTTAGAGGGTCTAGACCCCTCCTACGAGCAGTACTTC. It is translated as CASSLEGLDPSYEQYF.

The CDR3 DNA is TGTGCCAGCAGCGGTGACAGAAATCTCTATGGCTACACCTTC. It codes for CASSGDRNLYGYTF. The chain recombines TRBV5-6 with TRBJ1-2, with D possibly matching TRBD1 (5 bases). Looked up from germline, CDR1 is SGHDT and CDR2 is YYEEEE. There are 14 residues in the CDR3. Trimming shortened V by 4 bases and J by 4 bases, and 14 bases separated the two germline ends.

This chain links TRBV28 with TRBJ1-5; tentatively, D is TRBD1 (6 bases). V lost 3 bases to trimming and J lost 0 bases, with 9 bases between them. In germline, CDR1 is MDHEN, CDR2 SYDVKM. CDR3 length equals 15 residues. The CDR3 is CASSFQGISNQPQHF. The CDR3 coding sequence is TGTGCCAGCAGTTTTCAGGGGATTAGCAATCAGCCCCAGCATTTT.

The J gene is TRBJ1-2, the V gene TRBV25-1, with a possible D match to TRBD1 (5 bases). This CDR3 has 14 amino acids. The V gene lost 3 bases and the J gene lost 2 bases, with 10 bases spanning the gap. The germline V gene has CDR1 MGHDK and CDR2 SYGVNS. The CDR3 here is CASSDPRGNYGYTF. The CDR3 DNA reads TGTGCCAGCAGTGACCCCCGGGGGAACTATGGCTACACCTTC.

This sequence joins TRBV29-1 and TRBJ2-1; 7 nucleotides match TRBD1. Per germline, CDR1 SQVTM and CDR2 ANQGSEA. The CDR3 runs 15 residues. The CDR3 is CRDQRTGPNYNEQFF. The CDR3 DNA is TGCAGGGACCAGAGGACAGGTCCCAACTACAATGAGCAGTTCTTC.

The chain uses TRBV24-1 and TRBJ1-5; no firm D call. The germline V gene encodes CDR1 KGHDR and CDR2 SFDVKD. This CDR3 contains 14 residues. The V end was cut by 4 bases, the J end by 4 bases, with 10 bases between. The CDR3 here is CATSEQYKNQPQHF. The CDR3 DNA reads as TGTGCCACCAGTGAGCAGTATAAGAATCAGCCCCAGCATTTT.

This clone was found a few times. The sample has other DNA sequences that encode this CDR3 too. The chain uses TRBV9 and TRBJ2-5; possible D gene TRBD2, 6 bases. The CDR3 is 14 residues long. Germline CDR1 reads SGDLS; CDR2 reads YYNGEE. V was cut by 2 bases and J by 1 base, with 9 bases left in between. The CDR3 spells CASSVGGSQETQYF. The CDR3 nucleotides are TGTGCCAGCAGCGTGGGGGGTTCCCAAGAGACCCAGTACTTC.

The V gene is TRBV18, the J gene TRBJ1-3, with 7 bases lining up with TRBD1. This CDR3 is built from 18 residues. In germline, CDR1 is KGHSH, CDR2 LQKENI. Trimming at V came to 3 bases and at J to 0 bases, leaving 11 bases not matched to a gene. The CDR3 is CASSPYPGQEGSGNTIYF. The CDR3 DNA follows: TGTGCCAGCTCACCCTACCCCGGACAGGAGGGCTCTGGAAACACCATATATTTT.

V and J are TRBV25-1 and TRBJ1-2; a weak D match, TRBD1 (6 bases). Germline assignment: CDR1 MGHDK and CDR2 SYGVNS. The V end lost 1 base, the J end lost 6 bases, and 15 bases lay between the germline ends. The length of the CDR3 is 15 residues. The CDR3 is CASSEFGGQGDGYTF. The CDR3 DNA sequence: TGTGCCAGCAGTGAATTCGGGGGGCAGGGAGATGGCTACACCTTC.